This TCR beta chain was profiled in a study of blood T cell repertoires in COVID-19. For the study at large: Acute and convalescent COVID-19 specimens originated in the United States, Italy and Spain. T cells, B-cell-depleted T cells, or PBMCs supplied cDNA or gDNA.

Clones were sequenced by immunoSEQ multiplex PCR, and TCRdb holds only the in-frame ones, with some missing. Of about 330,000 clones in the sample, approximately 89% are singletons; the top ten hold around 4.6%. Cohorts were assigned according to the clinical history that participants reported. Recovered status applied to Cohort 3 donors who had two consecutive negative PCRs. It also applied to those with clearance or with symptom resolution. Germline values: CDR1 SEHNR, CDR2 FQNEAQ (reference sequence). The junction had 8 bases not matched to a gene; V was cut back by 4 bases and J by 2 bases. This CDR3 comprises 15 residues.

The chain has TRBV7-9 and TRBJ2-7; 7 bases are a match to TRBD1. The TCR comes from a man under 40 who had recovered from COVID-19. The sample comprised PBMCs or T cells enriched from blood (not recorded which). CDR3 in DNA: TGTGCCAGCAGCTCCCGCCGGGACAGCCCCTACGAGCAGTACTTC. It is translated as CASSSRRDSPYEQYF.